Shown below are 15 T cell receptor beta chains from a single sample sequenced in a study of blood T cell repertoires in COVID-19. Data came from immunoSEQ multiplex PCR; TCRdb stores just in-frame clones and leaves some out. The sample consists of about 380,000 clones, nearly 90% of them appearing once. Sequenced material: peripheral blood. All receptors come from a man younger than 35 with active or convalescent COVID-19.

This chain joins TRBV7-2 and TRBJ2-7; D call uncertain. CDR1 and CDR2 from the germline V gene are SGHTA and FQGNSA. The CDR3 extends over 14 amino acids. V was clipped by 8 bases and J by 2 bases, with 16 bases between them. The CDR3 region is CASLANFPAYEQYF. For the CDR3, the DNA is TGTGCCAGCCTCGCTAACTTTCCCGCCTACGAGCAGTACTTC.

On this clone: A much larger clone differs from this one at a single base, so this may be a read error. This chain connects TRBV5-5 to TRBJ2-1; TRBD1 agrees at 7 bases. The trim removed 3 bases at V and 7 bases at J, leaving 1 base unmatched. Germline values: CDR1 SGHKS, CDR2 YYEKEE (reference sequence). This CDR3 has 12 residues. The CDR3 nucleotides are TGTGCCAGCAGCTCGACAGGGAATGAGCAGTTCTTC. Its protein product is CASSSTGNEQFF.

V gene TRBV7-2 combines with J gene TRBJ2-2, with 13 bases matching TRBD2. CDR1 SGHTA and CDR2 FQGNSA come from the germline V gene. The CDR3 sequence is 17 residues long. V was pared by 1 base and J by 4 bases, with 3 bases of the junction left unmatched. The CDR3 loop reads CASSLVGTSGATGELFF. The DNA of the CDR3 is TGTGCCAGCAGCTTAGTAGGGACTAGCGGGGCCACCGGGGAGCTGTTTTTT.

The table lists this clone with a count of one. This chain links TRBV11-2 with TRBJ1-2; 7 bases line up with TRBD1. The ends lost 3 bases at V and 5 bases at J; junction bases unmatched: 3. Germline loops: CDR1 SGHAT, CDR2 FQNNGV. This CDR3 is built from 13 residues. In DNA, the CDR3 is TGTGCCAGCAGCTTGGCGGGACAGTATGGCTACACCTTC. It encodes CASSLAGQYGYTF.

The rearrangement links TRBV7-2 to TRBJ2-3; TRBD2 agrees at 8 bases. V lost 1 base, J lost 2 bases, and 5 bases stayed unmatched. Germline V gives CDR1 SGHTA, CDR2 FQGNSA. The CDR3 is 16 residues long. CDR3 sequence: CASSLGRGGYTDTQYF. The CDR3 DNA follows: TGTGCCAGCAGCTTAGGACGGGGGGGGTACACAGATACGCAGTATTTT.

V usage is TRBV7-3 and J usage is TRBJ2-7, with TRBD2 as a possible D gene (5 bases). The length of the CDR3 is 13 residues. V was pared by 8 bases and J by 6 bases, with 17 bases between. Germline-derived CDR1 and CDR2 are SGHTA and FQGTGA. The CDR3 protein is CASGGERWSEQYF. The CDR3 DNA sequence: TGTGCCAGCGGTGGGGAGAGGTGGTCCGAGCAGTACTTC.

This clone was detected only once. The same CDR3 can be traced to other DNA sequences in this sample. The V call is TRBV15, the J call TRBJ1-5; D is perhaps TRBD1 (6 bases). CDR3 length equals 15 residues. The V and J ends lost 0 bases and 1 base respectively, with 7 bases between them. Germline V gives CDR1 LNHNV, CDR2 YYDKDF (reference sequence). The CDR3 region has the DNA TGTGCCACCAGCAGAGATACAGGGAGCAATCAGCCCCAGCATTTT. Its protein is CATSRDTGSNQPQHF.

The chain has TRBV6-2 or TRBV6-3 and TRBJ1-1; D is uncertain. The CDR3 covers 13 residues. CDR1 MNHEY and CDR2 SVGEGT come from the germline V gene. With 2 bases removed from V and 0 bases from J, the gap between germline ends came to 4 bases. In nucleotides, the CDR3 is TGTGCCAGCAGTTACCCCATGAACACTGAAGCTTTCTTT. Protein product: CASSYPMNTEAFF.

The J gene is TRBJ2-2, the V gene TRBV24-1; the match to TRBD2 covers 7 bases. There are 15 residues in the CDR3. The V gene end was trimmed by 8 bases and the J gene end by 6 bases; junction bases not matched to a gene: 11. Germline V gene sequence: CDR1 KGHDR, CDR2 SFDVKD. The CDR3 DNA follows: TGTGCCACCAACCCGGGAGGCAGTCCCCCCGGGGAGCTGTTTTTT. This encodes CATNPGGSPPGELFF.

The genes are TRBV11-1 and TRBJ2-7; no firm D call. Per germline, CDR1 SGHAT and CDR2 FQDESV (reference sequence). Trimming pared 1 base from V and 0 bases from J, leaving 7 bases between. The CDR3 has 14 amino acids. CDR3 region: CASSLGTVSYEQYF. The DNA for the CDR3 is TGTGCCAGCAGCTTAGGTACGGTCTCCTACGAGCAGTACTTC. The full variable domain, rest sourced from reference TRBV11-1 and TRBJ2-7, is EAEVAQSPRYKITEKSQAVAFWCDPISGHATLYWYRQILGQGPELLVQFQDESVVDDSQLPKDRFSAERLKGVDSTLKIQPAELGDSAMYLCASSLGTVSYEQYFGPGTRLTVT.

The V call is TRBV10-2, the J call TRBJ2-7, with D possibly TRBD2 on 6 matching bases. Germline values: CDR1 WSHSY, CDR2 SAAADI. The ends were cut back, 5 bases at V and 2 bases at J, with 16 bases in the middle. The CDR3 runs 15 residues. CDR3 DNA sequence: TGCGCCAGCAGTCATGACTCTGGGGGGACCTACGAGCAGTACTTC. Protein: CASSHDSGGTYEQYF.

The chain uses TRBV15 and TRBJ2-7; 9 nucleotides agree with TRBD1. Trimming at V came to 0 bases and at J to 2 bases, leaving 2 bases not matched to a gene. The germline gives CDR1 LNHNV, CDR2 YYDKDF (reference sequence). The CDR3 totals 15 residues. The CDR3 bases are TGTGCCACCAGCAGAGAAGGGACAGGGCCCTACGAGCAGTACTTC. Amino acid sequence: CATSREGTGPYEQYF.

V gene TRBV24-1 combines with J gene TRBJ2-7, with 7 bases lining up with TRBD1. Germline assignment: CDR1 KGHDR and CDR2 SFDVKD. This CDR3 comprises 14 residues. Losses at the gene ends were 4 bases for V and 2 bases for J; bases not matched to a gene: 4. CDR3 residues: CATSEQGETYEQYF. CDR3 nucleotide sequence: TGTGCCACCAGTGAGCAGGGGGAAACCTACGAGCAGTACTTC.

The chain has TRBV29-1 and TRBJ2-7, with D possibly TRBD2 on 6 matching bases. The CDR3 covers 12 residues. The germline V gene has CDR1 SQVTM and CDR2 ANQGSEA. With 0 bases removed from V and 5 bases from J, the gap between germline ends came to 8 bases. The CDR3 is CSVEERGDEQYF. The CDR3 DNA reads TGCAGCGTTGAAGAACGCGGGGACGAGCAGTACTTC.

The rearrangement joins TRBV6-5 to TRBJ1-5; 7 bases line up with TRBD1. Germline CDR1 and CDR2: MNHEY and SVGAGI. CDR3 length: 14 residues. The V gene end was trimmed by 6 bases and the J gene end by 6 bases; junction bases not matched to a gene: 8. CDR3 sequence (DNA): TGTGCCAGCAGAAAGGGGGCGCGAGGTCAGCCCCAGCATTTT. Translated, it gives CASRKGARGQPQHF.